Below, 30 T cell receptor beta chains from the same sample are listed, as sequenced in a study of T cells in Graves' hyperthyroidism and ophthalmopathy (dated by TCRdb to between 2018 and 2020). Receptors were amplified or captured by multiplex PCR. TCRdb names Illumina HiSeq 2000 as the instrument used. The TCR beta CDR3 regions were amplified from RNA transcripts. For the first round of RT-PCR on the TCR CDR3, the HTBI primer set was used together with the Qiagen OneStep RT-PCR kit. TCRdb handled the public reads itself, with Q25 trimming in fastp and clone calling in MiXCR, and kept productive beta chains. CDR3 protein duplicates are merged, each entry listing the most common genes and DNA. The sample yields around 570,000 distinct CDR3 sequences; 15% to 20% were counted once. The ten largest make up about 50% of the sample. The source material was blood. The origin of the receptors is a man between 35 and 55 years old with Graves' ophthalmopathy.

This clonotype came up a few times. The genes are TRBV20-1 and TRBJ1-5; D uncertain. V lost 0 bases, J lost 2 bases, and 14 bases lay in between. The CDR3 loop spans 16 amino acids. CDR1 is DFQATT and CDR2 is SNEGSKA in the germline V gene (reference sequence). The CDR3, as DNA: TGCAGTGCTAGAGACCTCCGTGGGGAAGGCAATCAGCCCCAGCATTTT. Translated, it gives CSARDLRGEGNQPQHF.

This clonotype was observed many times. This chain joins TRBV27 and TRBJ2-5; unclear D gene. The germline gives CDR1 MNHEY, CDR2 SMNVEV (reference sequence). V was cut by 2 bases and J by 2 bases, with 12 bases left in between. CDR3 length: 15 residues. Written as DNA, the CDR3 is TGTGCCAGCAGTTTAACTCTAGGGCCTCAAGAGACCCAGTACTTC. Translation: CASSLTLGPQETQYF.

This clonotype was seen a handful of times. Mismatch with germline at one junction end may stem from a read error. V and J are TRBV7-7 and TRBJ2-7; D is possibly TRBD2 (5 bases). Germline CDR1 reads SSHAT; CDR2 reads FNYEAQ (reference sequence). This CDR3 spans 14 amino acids. The CDR3 here is CASSRDSVTGEQYF. In nucleotides, the CDR3 is TGTGCTAGCAGCCGTGATAGCGTGACCGGCGAGCAGTACTTC.

At least ten counts were recorded for this clonotype. This chain links TRBV20-1 with TRBJ2-7; 11 positions agree with TRBD2. The V gene end was trimmed by 3 bases and the J gene end by 3 bases; junction bases not matched to a gene: 7. CDR1 DFQATT and CDR2 SNEGSKA come from the germline V gene (reference sequence). This CDR3 has 15 amino acids. CDR3 loop: CSARPPSGGFYEQYF. In nucleotides, the CDR3 is TGCAGTGCTAGGCCGCCTAGCGGGGGGTTCTACGAGCAGTACTTC.

The chain employs TRBV9 and TRBJ1-1; TRBD1 is a possible D gene (6 bases). The CDR3 consists of 14 residues. The V end lost 4 bases, the J end lost 2 bases, and 12 bases lay between the germline ends. CDR1 and CDR2 from the germline V gene are SGDLS and YYNGEE. Here the CDR3 DNA reads TGTGCCAGCAGCTGGCAAGGGGGTAACACTGAAGCTTTCTTT. It specifies CASSWQGGNTEAFF.

This clonotype was seen a handful of times. The rearrangement links TRBV4-1 to TRBJ2-3; 8 bases fit TRBD2. This CDR3 has 17 amino acids. Germline V gene lookup returns CDR1 MGHRA and CDR2 YSYEKL. The J segment lost 3 bases and the V segment lost 0 bases, leaving 8 bases of the junction unmatched. CDR3 nucleotide sequence: TGCGCCAGCAGCCAAGAGGGACGGGAGGGTGTTACAGATACGCAGTATTTT. This encodes CASSQEGREGVTDTQYF.

Only a few counts were recorded for this clonotype. This rearrangement joins TRBV30 to TRBJ2-1; TRBD2 might be the D (6 bases). Trimming took 1 base from V and 10 from J, leaving 14 bases between them. The CDR3 contains 13 residues. Per the germline V gene, CDR1 is GTSNPN and CDR2 is SVGIG (reference sequence). In nucleotides, the CDR3 is TGTGCCTGGAGTGGACTAGGGGCCGGCGAGCAGTTCTTC. As protein: CAWSGLGAGEQFF.

This clonotype was observed many times. The chain employs TRBV7-3 and TRBJ2-3, with D unclear. Germline assignment: CDR1 SGHTA and CDR2 FQGTGA. V was shortened by 4 bases and J by 1 base, with 12 bases between the two germline ends. CDR3 size: 15 residues. Written as DNA, the CDR3 is TGTGCCAGCAGCTCGAGTGGTTGGGGCACAGATACGCAGTATTTT. Amino acid sequence: CASSSSGWGTDTQYF.

This clonotype was observed a handful of times. The genes are TRBV28 and TRBJ1-2, with 8 bases lining up with TRBD1. CDR1 and CDR2 (germline): MDHEN, SYDVKM. V dropped 5 bases and J dropped 1; count of bases not matched to a gene: 6. CDR3 length: 15 amino acids. CDR3 amino acids: CASSPGTGRNYGYTF. DNA for the CDR3: TGTGCCAGCAGTCCAGGGACAGGACGTAACTATGGCTACACCTTC.

This clonotype has more than one count but fewer than ten. The chain recombines TRBV9 with TRBJ1-6, with TRBD1 matching over 9 bases. V was pared by 3 bases and J by 7 bases, with 8 bases of the junction left unmatched. CDR1 SGDLS and CDR2 YYNGEE come from the germline V gene. The CDR3 has 16 amino acids. The CDR3 coding sequence is TGTGCCAGCAGCGACGAAGGACAGGGGAGGAATTCACCCCTCCACTTT. It yields the protein CASSDEGQGRNSPLHF.

The chain joins TRBV20-1 to TRBJ2-7; the match to TRBD2 covers 12 bases. Germline CDR1 reads DFQATT; CDR2 reads SNEGSKA (reference sequence). Losses at the gene ends were 0 bases for V and 3 bases for J; bases not matched to a gene: 6. The CDR3 has 16 amino acids. The DNA for the CDR3 is TGCAGTGCTAGAGACTCCCTGACTAGCGGGAGCTACGAGCAGTACTTC. The encoded protein is CSARDSLTSGSYEQYF.

This clonotype was counted between two and nine times. The chain joins TRBV12-3 or TRBV12-4 to TRBJ2-6; D is possibly TRBD1 or TRBD2 (5 bases each). The germline V and J ends were trimmed by 7 bases and 2 bases, with 12 bases remaining between them. This CDR3 region has 15 residues. The CDR3 spells CASNSLGAGANVLTF. Here the CDR3 DNA reads TGTGCCAGCAACTCGCTGGGGGCTGGGGCCAACGTCCTGACTTTC.

V and J are TRBV29-1 and TRBJ1-1, with D uncertain. The CDR3 is made up of 13 amino acids. Germline CDR1 reads SQVTM; CDR2 reads ANQGSEA. Trimming removed 0 bases from V and 7 bases from J, with 12 bases in between. The CDR3 DNA follows: TGCAGCGTTGAAGAAATGGCGGATCTTGAAGCTTTCTTT. Translated: CSVEEMADLEAFF.

The chain joins TRBV7-2 to TRBJ1-1, with D hard to call. This CDR3 is 15 amino acids long. CDR1 and CDR2 from the germline V gene are SGHTA and FQGNSA. V was clipped by 5 bases and J by 7 bases, with 20 bases between them. As DNA, the CDR3 is TGTGCCAGCAGCCCCGAGGGTACACGAGTTTATGAAGCTTTCTTT. Protein: CASSPEGTRVYEAFF.

In its sample, this clonotype was seen many times. The gene calls are TRBV6-1 and TRBJ1-1; 11 nucleotides match TRBD1. Germline assignment: CDR1 MNHNS and CDR2 SASEGT. Germline trimming cut 6 bases from V and 5 bases from J; bases unmatched to any gene: 14. This CDR3 has 17 residues. This CDR3 reads CASSPLTDRGRLTEAFF. In DNA form, the CDR3 reads TGTGCCAGCAGCCCCCTTACGGACAGGGGGCGATTAACTGAAGCTTTCTTT.

The V and J genes are TRBV6-2 or TRBV6-3 and TRBJ2-1; 10 nucleotides line up with TRBD2. The CDR3 loop spans 15 amino acids. Trimming took 6 bases from V and 4 from J; bases not matched to a gene: 6. Germline assignment: CDR1 MNHEY and CDR2 SVGEGT. The CDR3 loop reads CASSPSGSLYNEQFF. As DNA, the CDR3 is TGTGCCAGCAGCCCTAGCGGGAGTTTGTACAATGAGCAGTTCTTC.

This sequence joins TRBV18 and TRBJ1-1; 9 positions match TRBD1. The V gene end was trimmed by 1 base and the J gene end by 0 bases; junction bases not matched to a gene: 6. Germline CDR1 and CDR2: KGHSH and LQKENI. The CDR3 contains 17 residues. CDR3 protein: CASSPRTGESMNTEAFF. The CDR3, as DNA: TGTGCCAGCTCACCACGGACAGGGGAAAGCATGAACACTGAAGCTTTCTTT.

There are many counts of this clonotype. CDR3 sequence: CASSLVSSGSVADTQYF. The CDR3 DNA sequence: TGTGCCAGCAGTTTAGTGTCTAGCGGGAGTGTGGCAGATACGCAGTATTTT. The gene calls are TRBV28 and TRBJ2-3; TRBD2 aligns across 10 bases. The CDR3 has 17 residues. Trimming took 2 bases from V and 4 from J; bases not matched to a gene: 9. The germline gives CDR1 MDHEN, CDR2 SYDVKM.

This clonotype was seen only a few times. The chain joins TRBV27 to TRBJ1-2; 10 bases line up with TRBD1. Per the germline V gene, CDR1 is MNHEY and CDR2 is SMNVEV (reference sequence). The CDR3 totals 14 residues. The V segment lost 6 bases and the J segment 5 bases; nucleotides outside the gene matches: 6. The CDR3 loop reads CASRVTGGAYGYTF. CDR3 in DNA: TGTGCCAGCAGGGTGACAGGGGGCGCTTATGGCTACACCTTC.

V is TRBV27 and J is TRBJ1-2; 7 bases are shared with TRBD1. CDR3 size: 15 residues. V dropped 1 base and J dropped 3; count of bases not matched to a gene: 5. CDR1 MNHEY and CDR2 SMNVEV come from the germline V gene (reference sequence). This CDR3 reads CASSLFPDRDYGYTF. The CDR3 nucleotides are TGTGCCAGCAGTTTATTCCCCGACAGGGACTATGGCTACACCTTC.

In its sample, this clonotype was seen a few times. The chain recombines TRBV19 with TRBJ2-5, with 10 bases identical to TRBD2. Germline-derived CDR1 and CDR2 are LNHDA and SQIVND (reference sequence). J lost 1 base, V lost 1 base, and 12 bases had no gene match. This CDR3 contains 19 residues. The CDR3 reads CASSIATGLARFSQETQYF. DNA of the CDR3: TGTGCCAGTAGTATAGCGACGGGACTAGCGCGATTCTCCCAAGAGACCCAGTACTTC.

This clonotype was detected a few times. CDR3 DNA sequence: TGCGCCAGCAGCCAAGATCTAACGAGCACCGGGGAGCTGTTTTTT. This sequence encodes CASSQDLTSTGELFF. The gene calls are TRBV4-1 and TRBJ2-2, with unresolved D. The CDR3 loop spans 15 amino acids. V was cut by 0 bases and J by 4 bases, with 9 bases left in between. Germline-derived CDR1 and CDR2 are MGHRA and YSYEKL.

This clonotype has more than one count but fewer than ten. The CDR3 loop is CASRPVSVPDQPQHF. The DNA of the CDR3 is TGTGCCAGCAGACCTGTGAGCGTTCCTGATCAGCCCCAGCATTTT. The chain joins TRBV28 to TRBJ1-5; no clear D. The CDR3 totals 15 residues. Trimming shortened V by 6 bases and J by 5 bases, and 17 bases separated the two germline ends. Per the germline V gene, CDR1 is MDHEN and CDR2 is SYDVKM.

V is TRBV19 and J is TRBJ1-5; a weak D match, TRBD1 (6 bases). Germline V CDR1 and CDR2: LNHDA, SQIVND (reference sequence). The CDR3 extends over 17 amino acids. V lost 7 bases and J lost 2, with 21 bases in between. Here the CDR3 DNA reads TGTGCCAGTAACCAACCTGCCGGGGGCTATGGCAATCAGCCCCAGCATTTT. Encoded protein: CASNQPAGGYGNQPQHF.

The chain employs TRBV5-1 and TRBJ2-5; 11 bases line up with TRBD2. Per the germline V gene, CDR1 is SGHRS and CDR2 is YFSETQ. Trimming removed 5 bases from V and 4 bases from J; junction bases left unmatched: 7. This CDR3 comprises 15 residues. The CDR3 coding sequence is TGCGCCAGCAGAGTTAGCGGGGGGGCAGCAGAGACCCAGTACTTC. Its protein is CASRVSGGAAETQYF.

The CDR3: CASSRAGGNEQFF. DNA for the CDR3: TGTGCCAGTAGTAGGGCAGGGGGCAATGAGCAGTTCTTC. The chain links TRBV19 to TRBJ2-1; 7 bases fit TRBD1. The trim removed 4 bases at V and 6 bases at J, leaving 3 bases unmatched. Germline V gene data show CDR1 as LNHDA and CDR2 as SQIVND (reference sequence). The CDR3 sequence is 13 residues long. Filled out from reference TRBV19 and TRBJ2-1, the complete variable domain reads DGGITQSPKYLFRKEGQNVTLSCEQNLNHDAMYWYRQDPGQGLRLIYYSQIVNDFQKGDIAEGYSVSREKKESFPLTVTSAQKNPTAFYLCASSRAGGNEQFFGPGTRLTVL.

The sample holds many counts of this clonotype. V gene TRBV30 combines with J gene TRBJ2-7; 10 nucleotides line up with TRBD1. V was pared by 0 bases and J by 5 bases, with 10 bases of the junction left unmatched. CDR3 length: 16 residues. Germline-derived CDR1 and CDR2 are GTSNPN and SVGIG (reference sequence). CDR3 nucleotides: TGTGCCTGGAGTGTTACCGGGACAGGGGTTTTTAACGAGCAGTACTTC. Amino acids: CAWSVTGTGVFNEQYF.

The chain carries TRBV20-1 and TRBJ1-1; tentative D call: TRBD1 (6 bases). The CDR3 spans 14 residues. Germline V CDR1 and CDR2: DFQATT, SNEGSKA (reference sequence). V dropped 6 bases and J dropped 2 bases, with 16 bases sitting between them. CDR3 in amino acids: CSAGVRGANTEAFF. DNA of the CDR3: TGCAGTGCCGGGGTCCGGGGGGCTAACACTGAAGCTTTCTTT.

Comments on this clonotype: A read error may explain this, as a much larger clone is one base away. V is TRBV11-2 and J is TRBJ2-1; 13 nucleotides line up with TRBD2. From germline, CDR1 is SGHAT and CDR2 FQNNGV. CDR3 length: 18 residues. V lost 8 bases, J lost 8 bases, and 18 bases stayed unmatched. The CDR3 reads CASGYPPTGTSGADEQFF. The CDR3 bases are TGTGCCAGCGGATACCCCCCTACCGGGACTAGCGGGGCCGATGAGCAGTTCTTC. The variable domain in full, with the rest retrieved from reference TRBV11-2 and TRBJ2-1, is EAGVAQSPRYKIIEKRQSVAFWCNPISGHATLYWYQQILGQGPKLLIQFQNNGVVDDSQLPKDRFSAERLKGVDSTLKIQPAKLEDSAVYLCASGYPPTGTSGADEQFFGPGTRLTVL.

The chain uses TRBV3-1 and TRBJ1-4, with 8 bases lining up with TRBD1. V trimming: 3 bases; J trimming: 11 bases; junction bases outside the gene matches: 17. This CDR3 is built from 17 residues. The germline gives CDR1 LGHDT, CDR2 YNNKEL (reference sequence). CDR3 in amino acids: CASSQAPAGTGDRKLFF. The DNA for the CDR3 is TGTGCCAGCAGCCAGGCCCCCGCCGGGACAGGTGATAGGAAACTGTTTTTT.